What follows describes a single T cell receptor (beta chain). Its antigen is still unknown. No base quality values were provided; no much bigger clone lies one nucleotide off. TCRbeta CDR3 regions were amplified from genomic DNA by means of the immunoSEQ Assay, a bias-controlled multiplex PCR. As for how the authors treated the data: The number of nucleated cells in each sample was estimated from the amplification of reference gene primers within the assay. To quantify the absolute abundance of each unique TCRbeta CDR3 rearrangement, sequence reads were collapsed and filtered. Productive Simpson clonality was computed per sample as the square root of Simpson's diversity index over productive rearrangements. TCRdb limited this immuneACCESS table to in-frame rearrangements with V and J called. A share of clones is missing; checked studies link under half to unresolved V genes, and the rest is unexplained. V, J and clone size are those of that table, while D and trimming were read from the DNA. The sample contains about 80,000 clones, more than 70% of them found a single time. The top ten clones comprise 39% of the sample.

The germline V gene provides CDR1 MDHEN and CDR2 SYDVKM. The germline V and J ends show losses of 2 bases and 7 bases respectively, and no gene match explains 5 bases of the junction. Including the terminal cysteine and phenylalanine, the CDR3 comprises 15 residues. Only the CDR3 portion is preserved as DNA: 45 bases, with reading frame beginning at the first base. The data belong to a study of blood T cell repertoires in COVID-19 (dated by TCRdb to the early 2020s). Notes on the research overall: The collaborator samples originated in the United States, Italy and Spain and spanned the acute and convalescent phases of COVID-19. The prospective study material was composed of cDNA or gDNA derived from T cells, B-cell-depleted T cells, or PBMCs. Deeply sampled blood TCRbeta repertoires from subjects exposed to, actively infected with, or recovered from COVID-19 were included in the dataset. The repertoires were released in a freely available public database intended as a resource for research on the immune response to SARS-CoV-2. Samples came from the ongoing ImmuneRACE study (first 160 participants) plus 1,254 subjects from 6 global collaborators. The sample metadata nearly always contained a de-identified subject ID, COVID-19 status, age in years and sex. HLA class I and class II types, where available, came from metadata supplied by the sample provider rather than from assay-based typing. What the authors observed across the whole study: The quantity of clinical and demographic metadata differed by source and by participant and was supplied without curation.

Whole blood was collected in K2EDTA tubes by collaborating institutions according to the institutions' own protocols. Collaborator samples were shipped for TCRbeta analysis as frozen whole blood, isolated PBMCs, or DNA extracted from either sample type. This receptor chain uses TRBV28 and TRBJ1-5, with 10 bases aligning to TRBD1. The sequencing sample was made of peripheral blood. The receptor comes from a man at least 80 years old with active or convalescent COVID-19. At the DNA level, the sequence is TGTGCCAGCAGTTTAGGGACAGGGGTACCCCAGCCCCAGCATTTT. Protein translation: CASSLGTGVPQPQHF.